Below, 29 T cell receptor beta chains from the same sample are listed, as sequenced in a study of blood T cell repertoires in COVID-19. TCRdb keeps only in-frame clones here, not all; method: immunoSEQ multiplex PCR. Counted here are about 310,000 clones, roughly 87% occurring once; the ten biggest clones make up around 2.1%. The material sequenced was peripheral blood. The receptors here all came from a man aged 18 to 29 with active or convalescent COVID-19.

This rearrangement joins TRBV2 to TRBJ1-5; D uncertain. Germline lookup yields CDR1 SNHLY and CDR2 FYNNEI. Deletions cut 3 bases from V and 3 bases from J, with 15 bases between. The CDR3 is 16 amino acids. The CDR3 nucleotides are TGTGCCAGCAGTGACGGGCGGGGAACTAACAATCAGCCCCAGCATTTT. This translates into CASSDGRGTNNQPQHF.

The rearrangement uses TRBV3-1 (or the pseudogene TRBV3-2) and TRBJ2-1; 7 nucleotides match TRBD2. Germline values: CDR1 LGHDT, CDR2 YNNKEL (reference sequence). The CDR3 extends over 13 amino acids. V shed 3 bases, J shed 10 bases, and the junction held 6 bases outside the gene matches. The CDR3 here is CASSHWTSGEQFF. CDR3 DNA: TGTGCCAGCAGCCACTGGACTAGTGGCGAGCAGTTCTTC.

The chain is built from TRBV19 and TRBJ2-7; TRBD1 matches 10 bases. The trim removed 6 bases at V and 7 bases at J, leaving 18 bases unmatched. The V gene's germline CDR1 is LNHDA and CDR2 SQIVND (reference sequence). CDR3 length: 17 residues. The CDR3 DNA reads TGTGCCAGTAGATATGGAGGGAGGGACAGGGGTAAACGTGAGCAGTACTTC. Its translation is CASRYGGRDRGKREQYF. The complete variable domain, with remaining parts taken from reference TRBV19 and TRBJ2-7, reads DGGITQSPKYLFRKEGQNVTLSCEQNLNHDAMYWYRQDPGQGLRLIYYSQIVNDFQKGDIAEGYSVSREKKESFPLTVTSAQKNPTAFYLCASRYGGRDRGKREQYFGPGTRLTVT.

The DNA for the CDR3 is TGTGCCAGCAGCGTGACGGGACTAGCGGGAGTTGGCACCGGGGAGCTGTTTTTT. It yields the protein CASSVTGLAGVGTGELFF. The V call is TRBV7-9, the J call TRBJ2-2; 14 bases are a match to TRBD2. The germline CDR1 and CDR2 sequences are SEHNR and FQNEAQ (reference sequence). The CDR3 extends over 18 amino acids. The V gene end was trimmed by 5 bases and the J gene end by 4 bases; junction bases not matched to a gene: 9.

The gene calls are TRBV2 and TRBJ2-7; D is uncertain. V was trimmed by 2 bases and J by 0 bases, leaving 14 bases between them. Germline CDR1 is SNHLY and CDR2 is FYNNEI. This CDR3 is built from 16 residues. As DNA, the CDR3 is TGTGCCAGCAGTGAACCCCTCCAGGTGAGCTCCTACGAGCAGTACTTC. Protein product: CASSEPLQVSSYEQYF.

The V gene is TRBV9, the J gene TRBJ2-7, with TRBD2 identical over 7 bases. V gave up 0 bases and J gave up 0 bases; unmatched junction bases: 3. This CDR3 spans 15 amino acids. Germline V lookup: CDR1 SGDLS, CDR2 YYNGEE. CDR3 sequence (DNA): TGTGCCAGCAGCGTAGGTGGGGGGGACTCCTACGAGCAGTACTTC. Encoded protein: CASSVGGGDSYEQYF.

This clone was observed once. V and J are TRBV29-1 and TRBJ2-1, with D possibly being TRBD1 (5 bases). The germline V gene has CDR1 SQVTM and CDR2 ANQGSEA. The CDR3 sequence is 11 residues long. V was cut by 8 bases and J by 9 bases, with 14 bases left in between. CDR3 DNA: TGCAGCCTAAAATGGGGCCCTGAGCAGTTCTTC. This encodes CSLKWGPEQFF.

The V and J genes are TRBV7-3 and TRBJ2-1; 7 positions agree with TRBD1. Unmatched junction bases numbered 3, after V lost 4 bases and J lost 6 bases. CDR1 SGHTA and CDR2 FQGTGA come from the germline V gene. The CDR3 is 13 amino acids. CDR3 sequence (DNA): TGTGCCAGCAGCTCGGGACAGATCAATGAGCAGTTCTTC. Protein: CASSSGQINEQFF.

This clone appeared a single time. The rearrangement joins TRBV15 to TRBJ1-2; maybe TRBD1 (5 bases). Germline V CDR1 and CDR2: LNHNV, YYDKDF (reference sequence). The V gene lost 3 bases and the J gene lost 8 bases, with 16 bases spanning the gap. The CDR3 is 14 amino acids. CDR3 residues: CATSSSTAYKGYTF. The CDR3 region has the DNA TGTGCCACCAGCAGTTCGACAGCTTACAAAGGCTACACCTTC. The variable domain in full, with the rest retrieved from reference TRBV15 and TRBJ1-2, is DAMVIQNPRYQVTQFGKPVTLSCSQTLNHNVMYWYQQKSSQAPKLLFHYYDKDFNNEADTPDNFQSRRPNTSFCFLDIRSPGLGDTAMYLCATSSSTAYKGYTFGSGTRLTVV.

The chain has TRBV7-2 and TRBJ2-7, with 8 bases that match TRBD1. With 3 bases clipped from V and 2 bases from J, the junction kept 9 bases outside the gene matches. The CDR3 contains 16 residues. Germline V gene lookup returns CDR1 SGHTA and CDR2 FQGNSA. CDR3: CASSLGLGTGAYEQYF. In nucleotides, the CDR3 is TGTGCCAGCAGCTTGGGACTGGGGACAGGAGCCTACGAGCAGTACTTC.

This clone was found a few times. The rearrangement uses TRBV2 and TRBJ1-4; D is possibly TRBD1 (6 bases). CDR3 length: 16 residues. Per the germline V gene, CDR1 is SNHLY and CDR2 is FYNNEI. V was clipped by 7 bases and J by 5 bases, with 20 bases between them. DNA for the CDR3: TGTGCCAGCAACCTAAGAGGGGGATTGGGAAATGAAAAACTGTTTTTT. Protein sequence: CASNLRGGLGNEKLFF.

The V and J genes are TRBV5-3 and TRBJ2-7; 13 bases are a match to TRBD2. TRBV5-3 belongs to the ORF category, with a function that is uncertain. The CDR3 covers 17 residues. Losses at the gene ends were 4 bases for V and 4 bases for J; bases not matched to a gene: 11. Here the CDR3 reads CARSPKPGLAGLYEQYF. CDR3 DNA: TGTGCCAGAAGCCCCAAGCCGGGACTAGCGGGACTTTACGAGCAGTACTTC.

The chain uses TRBV20-1 and TRBJ2-2; D unclear. The germline V gene has CDR1 DFQATT and CDR2 SNEGSKA (reference sequence). CDR3 length equals 13 residues. V lost 3 bases, J lost 1 base, and 6 bases lay in between. CDR3 nucleotide sequence: TGCAGTGCTAGTCCCGGGAACACCGGGGAGCTGTTTTTT. Amino acids: CSASPGNTGELFF.

V and J are TRBV13 and TRBJ1-6; TRBD1 matches at 8 bases. Germline loops: CDR1 PRHDT, CDR2 FYEKMQ (reference sequence). Trimming at V came to 5 bases and at J to 7 bases, leaving 10 bases not matched to a gene. This CDR3 region has 16 residues. CDR3: CASSHHRQGKNSPLHF. The CDR3 nucleotides are TGTGCCAGCAGCCACCATCGACAGGGGAAAAATTCACCCCTCCACTTT.

V is TRBV7-9 and J is TRBJ1-5; TRBD1 aligns across 8 bases. The germline V gene encodes CDR1 SEHNR and CDR2 FQNEAQ (reference sequence). J gave up 5 bases and V 5 bases, and 5 bases lay outside the gene matches. The CDR3 covers 14 residues. Here the CDR3 DNA reads TGTGCCAGCAGCGCTACAGGGGGACATCAGCCCCAGCATTTT. This encodes CASSATGGHQPQHF.

The V call is TRBV19, the J call TRBJ1-1, with TRBD1 matching 8 bases. CDR1 and CDR2 (germline): LNHDA, SQIVND (reference sequence). This CDR3 is 16 amino acids long. J lost 1 base, V lost 4 bases, and 8 bases had no gene match. This CDR3 is CASSTYRGKGNTEAFF. CDR3 nucleotides: TGTGCCAGTAGTACTTACAGGGGGAAGGGGAACACTGAAGCTTTCTTT.

The rearrangement joins TRBV6-4 to TRBJ1-4; 8 bases agree with TRBD1. Trimming removed 8 bases from V and 1 base from J; junction bases left unmatched: 9. This CDR3 is 16 amino acids long. Germline V CDR1 and CDR2: MRHNA, SNTAGT. CDR3 residues: CASYRAGGGTNEKLFF. The CDR3 region has the DNA TGTGCCAGCTACCGGGCAGGGGGCGGAACTAATGAAAAACTGTTTTTT.

The chain joins TRBV5-1 to TRBJ2-5; D gene unclear. CDR3 length: 12 residues. CDR1 and CDR2 from the germline V gene are SGHRS and YFSETQ. Between the trimmed V and J ends, which lost 3 bases and 2 bases, there was a span of 5 bases. The CDR3 reads CASSSNQETQYF. CDR3 coding DNA: TGCGCCAGCAGCTCCAATCAAGAGACCCAGTACTTC.

The CDR3 sequence is CASSQASGRTKTEQYF. CDR3 DNA sequence: TGCGCCAGCAGCCAAGCTAGCGGGAGGACCAAGACCGAGCAGTACTTC. The chain uses TRBV4-1 and TRBJ2-7; 11 bases align to TRBD2. The CDR3 covers 16 residues. Germline V gene sequence: CDR1 MGHRA, CDR2 YSYEKL. V lost 1 base to trimming and J lost 6 bases; unmatched junction nucleotides: 8.

V and J are TRBV7-9 and TRBJ2-3, with 8 bases matching TRBD2. CDR1 is SEHNR, CDR2 FQNEAQ, per germline (reference sequence). CDR3 length equals 14 residues. With 3 bases clipped from V and 4 bases from J, the junction kept 3 bases outside the gene matches. This CDR3 reads CASSFGLAPDTQYF. The DNA of the CDR3 is TGTGCCAGCAGCTTCGGACTAGCCCCAGATACGCAGTATTTT.

This chain connects TRBV15 to TRBJ2-7; 10 bases agree with TRBD1. Per germline, CDR1 LNHNV and CDR2 YYDKDF (reference sequence). V lost 1 base, J lost 5 bases, and 5 bases stayed unmatched. This CDR3 has 15 residues. CDR3 nucleotides: TGTGCCACCAGCAGAGGACAGGGGGCGTCGGACGAGCAGTACTTC. Translated: CATSRGQGASDEQYF.

This clone was recorded once. The chain is built from TRBV2 and TRBJ1-2; D is ambiguous. The CDR3 is 13 residues long. Trimming removed 7 bases from V and 8 bases from J, with 17 bases in between. The germline gives CDR1 SNHLY, CDR2 FYNNEI. The CDR3 region has the DNA TGTGCCAGCACCGTGAGGGAGTCGGGAGGCTACACCTTC. Its protein product is CASTVRESGGYTF.

The V gene is TRBV3-1 (or the pseudogene TRBV3-2), the J gene TRBJ1-1, with D maybe TRBD1 (6 bases). CDR1 LGHDT and CDR2 YNNKEL come from the germline V gene (reference sequence). The V end lost 5 bases, the J end lost 1 base, and 11 bases lay between the germline ends. There are 14 residues in the CDR3. CDR3 sequence: CASSSGQSNTEAFF. The CDR3 DNA reads TGTGCCAGCAGCTCTGGACAGTCGAACACTGAAGCTTTCTTT.

CDR3 nucleotide sequence: TGTGCCAGCATCTCAGAACAGGACAGGGGGCCTGGAAACACCATATATTTT. Protein: CASISEQDRGPGNTIYF. J is TRBJ1-3 and V is TRBV9; TRBD1 matches at 11 bases. This CDR3 spans 17 amino acids. Germline CDR1 reads SGDLS; CDR2 reads YYNGEE. V lost 6 bases and J lost 2; bases outside the gene matches: 10.

V and J are TRBV7-9 and TRBJ2-7; TRBD1 matches 9 bases. This CDR3 has 16 residues. With V trimmed by 1 base and J by 7 bases, 11 bases remained unmatched. Germline V gene data show CDR1 as SEHNR and CDR2 as FQNEAQ (reference sequence). CDR3 sequence: CASSLVSGQGTYEQYF. CDR3 DNA sequence: TGTGCCAGCAGCTTAGTTTCGGGACAGGGAACATATGAGCAGTACTTC.

The V and J genes are TRBV15 and TRBJ1-2, with 9 bases matching TRBD1. Germline loops: CDR1 LNHNV, CDR2 YYDKDF (reference sequence). J was trimmed by 8 bases and V by 3 bases; bases with no gene match: 7. The CDR3 length is 14 residues. The CDR3 reads CATSRERDRAGYTF. In nucleotides, the CDR3 is TGTGCCACCAGCAGGGAGCGGGACAGGGCGGGCTACACCTTC.

The J gene is TRBJ2-7, the V gene TRBV9; 7 nucleotides line up with TRBD1. With V trimmed by 4 bases and J by 0 bases, 4 bases remained unmatched. From germline, CDR1 is SGDLS and CDR2 YYNGEE. The CDR3 sequence is 14 residues long. The CDR3 loop is CASSPGGSSYEQYF. The DNA of the CDR3 is TGTGCCAGCAGCCCAGGGGGTAGCTCCTACGAGCAGTACTTC.

The chain carries TRBV6-6 and TRBJ2-7, with 12 bases lining up with TRBD2. The trim removed 5 bases at V and 5 bases at J, leaving 4 bases unmatched. The CDR3 totals 14 residues. Germline CDR1 MNHNY, CDR2 SVGAGI (reference sequence). CDR3 protein: CASSPTSGRNEQYF. In DNA, the CDR3 is TGTGCCAGCAGTCCGACTAGCGGGAGAAACGAGCAGTACTTC.

This chain uses TRBV3-1 (or the pseudogene TRBV3-2) with TRBJ1-3, with D tentatively TRBD1 (6 bases). Trimming removed 4 bases at V and 3 bases at J, with 16 bases between. There are 16 residues in the CDR3. Germline CDR1 and CDR2: LGHDT and YNNKEL (reference sequence). The CDR3: CASSRPPGHHGNTIYF. In DNA, the CDR3 is TGTGCCAGCAGCCGACCTCCGGGACACCATGGAAACACCATATATTTT.